This is a list of T cell receptor beta chains from one sample in a study of beta chain features in type 1 diabetes. Profiling relied on immunoSEQ multiplex PCR, and the TCRdb table lists in-frame clones only, not all of them. The sample records hundreds of thousands of clones, about an eighth being singletons. Sequences were obtained from naive CD4+ T cells from blood. The receptor set was obtained from a woman younger than 35 in good health. The CDR3 runs from the conserved cysteine through the conserved F or W. The order of the fields is V gene, J gene, D gene, CDR3 protein. D genes are given only for firm matches.

>TRBV11-1|TRBJ2-3|.
CASSLGADTQYF
>TRBV21-1|TRBJ2-5|.
CASSNIRVETQYF
>TRBV30|TRBJ1-1|.
CAWSVVGTLNTEAFF
>TRBV25-1|TRBJ2-2|TRBD2
CASSPPLAGGKAGELFF
>TRBV4-2|TRBJ1-1|TRBD1
CASSRDRIANTEAFF
>TRBV7-2|TRBJ1-2|.
CASSLGGGSYTF
>TRBV15|TRBJ2-2|.
CATSRRIAVKNTGELFF
>TRBV5-5|TRBJ1-2|.
CASSYTNNYGYTF
>TRBV5-1|TRBJ2-3|.
CASSSGWRVTGDTQYF
>TRBV20-1|TRBJ1-2|.
CSARVVDGYTF